Below, 16 T cell receptor beta chains from the same sample are listed, as sequenced in a study of control samples from healthy donors and cancer patients. The method was immunoSEQ multiplex PCR; TCRdb's version includes in-frame clones alone and lacks a portion of them. There are some 49,000 clones in the sample; around 94% occur only once, and just under 0.8% lies in the top ten. The source material was PBMCs. The receptors here all came from a man under 40 with colorectal cancer.

This sequence joins TRBV30 and TRBJ1-3; TRBD1 agrees at 7 bases. Germline V gives CDR1 GTSNPN, CDR2 SVGIG (reference sequence). This CDR3 has 13 residues. Trimming at V came to 4 bases and at J to 4 bases, leaving 4 bases not matched to a gene. This CDR3 reads CAWNVGGGNTIYF. Written as DNA, the CDR3 is TGTGCCTGGAATGTAGGGGGCGGAAACACCATATATTTT.

This chain joins TRBV6-1 and TRBJ1-1; tentative D call: TRBD1 (6 bases). The CDR3 is 13 amino acids. V was trimmed by 3 bases and J by 5 bases, leaving 10 bases between them. CDR1 and CDR2 from the germline V gene are MNHNS and SASEGT. CDR3 sequence: CASSDRGGTEAFF. CDR3 nucleotide sequence: TGTGCCAGCAGTGACAGGGGTGGAACTGAAGCTTTCTTT.

V is TRBV6-2 or TRBV6-3 and J is TRBJ2-1, with TRBD2 matching over 7 bases. V lost 2 bases and J lost 15; bases outside the gene matches: 7. Germline assignment: CDR1 MNHEY and CDR2 SVGEGT. CDR3 length: 12 residues. This CDR3 reads CASSYELARRFF. The DNA for the CDR3 is TGTGCCAGCAGTTACGAACTAGCGAGGAGGTTCTTC.

The rearrangement links TRBV7-9 to TRBJ2-7, with 8 positions matching TRBD1. The CDR3 consists of 13 residues. Germline-derived CDR1 and CDR2 are SEHNR and FQNEAQ (reference sequence). Trimming took 3 bases from V and 3 from J; bases not matched to a gene: 1. CDR3 sequence reads: CASSFGTGYEQYF. The CDR3, as DNA: TGTGCCAGCAGCTTCGGGACAGGCTACGAGCAGTACTTC.

J is TRBJ2-1 and V is TRBV6-5, with a tentative D call TRBD2 (6 bases). The CDR3 is made up of 14 amino acids. The ends were cut back, 0 bases at V and 6 bases at J, with 9 bases in the middle. The germline V gene encodes CDR1 MNHEY and CDR2 SVGAGI. The CDR3 DNA reads TGTGCCAGCAGTTACTCGGGGGGTCTCAATGAGCAGTTCTTC. It encodes CASSYSGGLNEQFF.

The rearrangement uses TRBV5-6 and TRBJ1-3; D is unclear. The CDR3 totals 14 residues. Germline assignment: CDR1 SGHDT and CDR2 YYEEEE. The V end lost 2 bases, the J end lost 0 bases, and 6 bases lay between the germline ends. The CDR3 reads CASSFPHSGNTIYF. The CDR3 region has the DNA TGTGCCAGCAGCTTTCCCCACTCTGGAAACACCATATATTTT.

This chain uses TRBV6-4 with TRBJ2-4; D may be TRBD1 (6 bases). V was trimmed by 6 bases and J by 0 bases, leaving 6 bases between them. This CDR3 spans 13 amino acids. From germline, CDR1 is MRHNA and CDR2 SNTAGT. This CDR3 reads CASRTGAKNIQYF. DNA of the CDR3: TGTGCCAGCAGGACAGGAGCCAAAAACATTCAGTACTTC.

The rearrangement joins TRBV25-1 to TRBJ2-7; a weak D match, TRBD1 (6 bases). CDR3 length equals 11 residues. Trimming took 6 bases from V and 4 from J, leaving 7 bases between them. CDR1 is MGHDK, CDR2 SYGVNS, per germline. CDR3 protein: CASRGHYEQYF. The CDR3, as DNA: TGTGCCAGCAGGGGACATTACGAGCAGTACTTC.

This rearrangement joins TRBV4-3 to TRBJ2-1; no definite D call. Trimming took 0 bases from V and 1 from J, leaving 13 bases between them. This CDR3 contains 17 residues. In germline, CDR1 is LGHNA, CDR2 YSLEER. CDR3 loop: CASSQDGPVSSYNEQFF. The DNA of the CDR3 is TGCGCCAGCAGCCAAGATGGTCCAGTCAGTTCCTACAATGAGCAGTTCTTC.

Comments on this clone: Different DNA sequences within this sample yield the same CDR3. The chain couples TRBV5-1 to TRBJ2-5; 7 bases agree with TRBD2. After removal of 4 bases from V and 5 bases from J, the junction contained 5 bases not matched to a gene. Germline CDR1 is SGHRS and CDR2 is YFSETQ. CDR3 size: 13 residues. This CDR3 is CASSPGGGETQYF. The CDR3 DNA follows: TGCGCCAGCAGCCCCGGGGGAGGGGAGACCCAGTACTTC.

The rearrangement uses TRBV2 and TRBJ2-5; D is unresolved. V lost 2 bases and J 2 bases, leaving 9 bases between the germline ends. Per the germline V gene, CDR1 is SNHLY and CDR2 is FYNNEI. There are 14 residues in the CDR3. As DNA, the CDR3 is TGTGCCAGCAGTGAATTAGCTCTTCAAGAGACCCAGTACTTC. It specifies CASSELALQETQYF.

The rearrangement links TRBV7-2 to TRBJ1-6; D is ambiguous. The CDR3 totals 13 residues. Germline V gives CDR1 SGHTA, CDR2 FQGNSA. V was clipped by 5 bases and J by 9 bases, with 11 bases between them. CDR3 in DNA: TGTGCCAGCAGCGGACGTACTGGTTCACCCCTCCACTTT. Its translation is CASSGRTGSPLHF.

The chain has TRBV11-2 and TRBJ2-1; 8 positions match TRBD1. The CDR3 spans 19 residues. The J segment lost 1 base and the V segment lost 4 bases, leaving 15 bases of the junction unmatched. Germline CDR1 is SGHAT and CDR2 is FQNNGV. The CDR3 DNA sequence: TGTGCCAGCAGCTCCTCGTTTCGCGGACAGGGTAGGTCCTACAATGAGCAGTTCTTC. Encoded protein: CASSSSFRGQGRSYNEQFF.

J is TRBJ2-3 and V is TRBV19; 9 nucleotides match TRBD2. The CDR3 length is 15 residues. Germline V lookup: CDR1 LNHDA, CDR2 SQIVND (reference sequence). The V and J ends lost 7 bases and 1 base, in that order; junction bases with no gene match: 6. CDR3 loop: CASTKIAGGTDTQYF. The CDR3 DNA reads TGTGCCAGTACCAAAATAGCGGGGGGCACAGATACGCAGTATTTT.

This sequence joins TRBV27 and TRBJ2-4; perhaps TRBD2 as D (6 bases). The length of the CDR3 is 14 residues. In germline, CDR1 is MNHEY, CDR2 SMNVEV (reference sequence). Deletions cut 3 bases from V and 9 bases from J, with 15 bases between. The CDR3 bases are TGTGCCAGCAGTTTGGGGGGTCAGAGGAGCATTCAGTACTTC. Its protein product is CASSLGGQRSIQYF.

The chain carries TRBV18 and TRBJ2-1, with D tentatively TRBD1 or TRBD2 (6 bases each). Germline-derived CDR1 and CDR2 are KGHSH and LQKENI. V lost 1 base and J lost 6, with 16 bases in between. This CDR3 is 16 amino acids long. The CDR3 DNA sequence: TGTGCCAGCTCACCACTAGGGGGGTTGAAAAGCAATGAGCAGTTCTTC. This sequence encodes CASSPLGGLKSNEQFF.